The clone carrying this T cell receptor beta chain was observed at least ten times. The same CDR3 arises from other DNA sequences in this sample as well. Treatment here: some 19 received Ad26.COV2.S at low or high dose, single or two shots; a few received placebo; per-sample allocation not given. After the first vaccine or placebo injection, samples were drawn on day 63. These data come from a study of Ad26.COV2.S vaccination and SARS-CoV-2 variants. Assay used: immunoSEQ multiplex PCR; TCRdb lists only in-frame clones, some missing. The sample lists around 310,000 clones, under 90% occurring once. The sample consisted of peripheral blood, taken in a trial of Ad26.COV2.S vaccine versus placebo. This TCR was recovered from a person aged 18-60 years who received the Ad26.COV2.S COVID-19 vaccine or a placebo.

The CDR3 DNA reads as TGTGCCAGCAGCGACCTGAACACTGAAGCTTTCTTT. It encodes CASSDLNTEAFF. V and J are TRBV7-9 and TRBJ1-1; D is unresolved. Germline V CDR1 and CDR2: SEHNR, FQNEAQ (reference sequence). The V gene lost 5 bases and the J gene lost 0 bases, with 4 bases spanning the gap. The CDR3 runs 12 residues.